These 16 T cell receptor beta chains were sequenced from one sample in a study of patients and donors after allogeneic stem cell transplantation. TCRdb re-analysed the RT-PCR reads in MiXCR, keeping a single row per CDR3 protein. The sample records some 31,000 distinct CDR3 sequences, 37% being singletons. The sequenced sample consisted of blood, either unsorted or a sorted T cell fraction (not recorded which). The source of these receptors is a human donor who was either an allogeneic HSCT recipient or a stem cell or donor lymphocyte infusion donor (not recorded which). It is not recorded whose cells these are; they may come from a transplant donor.

The rearrangement uses TRBV6-2 or TRBV6-3 and TRBJ1-5, with a possible D match to TRBD1 (6 bases). This CDR3 spans 14 amino acids. The V gene's germline CDR1 is MNHEY and CDR2 SVGEGT. Trimming pared 6 bases from V and 6 bases from J, leaving 15 bases between. The CDR3 protein is CASSPPRDIQPQHF. The DNA for the CDR3 is TGTGCCAGCAGCCCACCCCGGGACATTCAGCCCCAGCATTTT.

This clonotype has just one count. The chain couples TRBV7-2 to TRBJ2-1; TRBD2 matches at 9 bases. The CDR3 loop spans 14 amino acids. Germline CDR1 and CDR2: SGHTA and FQGNSA. Trimming took 8 bases from V and 6 from J; bases not matched to a gene: 8. The CDR3 protein is CASRNSGSGNEQFF. In DNA form, the CDR3 reads TGTGCCAGCCGAAATAGCGGGAGTGGCAATGAGCAGTTCTTC.

This clonotype turned up a few times. The V gene is TRBV6-1, the J gene TRBJ1-5, with D tentatively TRBD1 (5 bases). Germline CDR1 reads MNHNS; CDR2 reads SASEGT. The V end lost 1 base, the J end lost 9 bases, and 13 bases lay between the germline ends. This CDR3 has 14 amino acids. CDR3 region: CASSEDRTHLPQHF. DNA of the CDR3: TGTGCCAGCAGTGAAGATCGGACACACCTGCCCCAGCATTTT.

The genes are TRBV7-9 and TRBJ2-1, with 7 bases lining up with TRBD2. The CDR3 loop spans 13 amino acids. V dropped 5 bases and J dropped 8; count of bases not matched to a gene: 6. CDR1 is SEHNR, CDR2 FQNEAQ, per germline (reference sequence). The DNA of the CDR3 is TGTGCCAGCAGCCTCGGACTAGGGGATGAGCAGTTCTTC. It specifies CASSLGLGDEQFF.

This clonotype was seen a single time. This may arise from a read error, as a much more abundant clone is one base away. The CDR3 DNA sequence: TGCAGTGCTCCCTCTTCTAGCGGGGGGTACAATGGGCAGTTCTTC. Translated, it gives CSAPSSSGGYNGQFF. The gene calls are TRBV20-1 and TRBJ2-1; 11 bases are a match to TRBD2. Germline V lookup: CDR1 DFQATT, CDR2 SNEGSKA (reference sequence). The CDR3 is 15 residues long.

At least ten counts were recorded for this clonotype. The chain is built from TRBV20-1 and TRBJ2-1, with TRBD2 identical over 11 bases. Trimming took 5 bases from V and 4 from J; bases not matched to a gene: 7. CDR1 DFQATT and CDR2 SNEGSKA come from the germline V gene (reference sequence). The CDR3 runs 15 residues. CDR3 region: CSAPSSSGGYNEQFF. The CDR3 DNA follows: TGCAGTGCTCCCTCTTCTAGCGGGGGGTACAATGAGCAGTTCTTC.

This clonotype has ten or more counts. The V and J genes are TRBV20-1 and TRBJ2-2; TRBD2 is a possible D gene (6 bases). The CDR3 sequence is 14 residues long. CDR1 and CDR2 (germline): DFQATT, SNEGSKA (reference sequence). V lost 6 bases and J 7 bases, leaving 18 bases between the germline ends. The CDR3 coding sequence is TGCAGTGCCCCTAGGGACGGGAGCGACGGGGAGCTGTTTTTT. It encodes CSAPRDGSDGELFF.

The CDR3 protein is CASSPSAGPSTDTQYF. Here the CDR3 DNA reads TGTGCCAGCAGCCCCTCAGCGGGGCCTAGCACAGATACGCAGTATTTT. This chain connects TRBV7-2 to TRBJ2-3; 7 nucleotides match TRBD2. The J segment lost 0 bases and the V segment lost 5 bases, leaving 8 bases of the junction unmatched. Per germline, CDR1 SGHTA and CDR2 FQGNSA. The CDR3 contains 16 residues.

The CDR3 here is CASSLEGVQPQHF. In nucleotides, the CDR3 is TGTGCCAGCAGCCTAGAAGGGGTTCAGCCCCAGCATTTT. This chain joins TRBV7-8 and TRBJ1-5; weak D call: TRBD1 (5 bases). Germline CDR1 and CDR2: SGHVS and FQNEAQ. The CDR3 is 13 amino acids. Trimming took off 5 bases at V and 6 bases at J, with 11 bases between the two ends.

The gene calls are TRBV20-1 and TRBJ2-1; 9 bases line up with TRBD2. The V gene's germline CDR1 is DFQATT and CDR2 SNEGSKA (reference sequence). This CDR3 has 14 residues. The V and J ends lost 4 bases and 4 bases, in that order; junction bases with no gene match: 5. CDR3 DNA: TGCAGTGCTACGACTAGCGGTCCGTACAATGAGCAGTTCTTC. This codes for CSATTSGPYNEQFF.

Only a few counts were recorded for this clonotype. The chain carries TRBV4-3 and TRBJ1-2; D unresolved. Germline V gives CDR1 LGHNA, CDR2 YSLEER. The V and J ends lost 0 bases and 6 bases respectively, with 5 bases between them. The CDR3 length is 12 residues. The CDR3, as DNA: TGCGCCAGCAGCCAAGACAGCCATGGCTACACCTTC. It is translated as CASSQDSHGYTF.

This clonotype was observed a handful of times. This chain uses TRBV3-1 with TRBJ1-2; the D gene is possibly TRBD1 (6 bases). Germline CDR1 reads LGHDT; CDR2 reads YNNKEL (reference sequence). The CDR3 spans 13 residues. V lost 4 bases and J lost 2, with 8 bases in between. CDR3 residues: CASSRQANYGYTF. The CDR3 DNA reads TGTGCCAGCAGCCGACAGGCGAACTATGGCTACACCTTC.

The CDR3 loop reads CASSSGPDNEQFF. CDR3 DNA sequence: TGTGCCAGCAGCTCAGGGCCTGACAATGAGCAGTTCTTC. This chain joins TRBV11-2 and TRBJ2-1, with TRBD1 as a possible D gene (5 bases). Germline V lookup: CDR1 SGHAT, CDR2 FQNNGV. The CDR3 consists of 13 residues. Trimming cost V 4 bases and J 5 bases, with 9 bases left between them. Variable domain in full (rest from reference TRBV11-2 and TRBJ2-1): EAGVAQSPRYKIIEKRQSVAFWCNPISGHATLYWYQQILGQGPKLLIQFQNNGVVDDSQLPKDRFSAERLKGVDSTLKIQPAKLEDSAVYLCASSSGPDNEQFFGPGTRLTVL.

In its sample, this clonotype was seen a few times. The chain carries TRBV3-1 and TRBJ1-2, with 7 bases identical to TRBD1. Germline CDR1 reads LGHDT; CDR2 reads YNNKEL (reference sequence). The CDR3 has 14 residues. V gave up 4 bases and J gave up 8 bases; unmatched junction bases: 10. The CDR3 bases are TGTGCCAGCAGCCGGAACAACAGGGGTAGGGGCTACACCTTC. It is translated as CASSRNNRGRGYTF. The entire variable domain, with the rest obtained from reference TRBV3-1 and TRBJ1-2, is as follows: DTAVSQTPKYLVTQMGNDKSIKCEQNLGHDTMYWYKQDSKKFLKIMFSYNNKELIINETVPNRFSPKSPDKAHLNLHINSLELGDSAVYFCASSRNNRGRGYTFGSGTRLTVV.

The chain is built from TRBV5-1 and TRBJ2-1; D is possibly TRBD2 (5 bases). V was pared by 4 bases and J by 3 bases, with 20 bases between. The germline V gene encodes CDR1 SGHRS and CDR2 YFSETQ. This CDR3 has 17 residues. The CDR3 reads CASSTHPRGKGYNEQFF. The DNA for the CDR3 is TGCGCCAGCAGCACCCACCCGAGAGGGAAGGGCTACAATGAGCAGTTCTTC. Together with reference TRBV5-1 and TRBJ2-1, the CDR3 gives the full variable domain: KAGVTQTPRYLIKTRGQQVTLSCSPISGHRSVSWYQQTPGQGLQFLFEYFSETQRNKGNFPGRFSGRQFSNSRSEMNVSTLELGDSALYLCASSTHPRGKGYNEQFFGPGTRLTVL.

The V gene is TRBV7-6, the J gene TRBJ1-3, with unresolved D. Trimming removed 1 base at V and 2 bases at J, with 6 bases between. The CDR3 is 14 amino acids. The germline V gene encodes CDR1 SGHVS and CDR2 FNYEAQ. CDR3 bases: TGTGCCAGCAGCTTAGGAGGCGCTGGAAACACCATATATTTT. Residues: CASSLGGAGNTIYF.